This record concerns one T cell receptor (beta chain) sequence. Its antigen is as yet unknown. This sample was included in a study of CD8+CD57+ T cells in acquired aplastic anemia. The overall study: Sorted CD4+ and CD8+ cell DNA averaged approximately 3 ug.

The template used for profiling TCR beta VDJ and CDR3 was genomic DNA. TCRdb re-called the reads through MiXCR, storing one row per CDR3 protein. The table shows 260,000 or so distinct CDR3 sequences, with around 46% occurring only once. Patients selected for sequencing had displayed CD8+CD57+ cell expansion by flow cytometry. This CDR3 contains 16 residues. V lost 1 base, J lost 5 bases, and 5 bases stayed unmatched. Germline V gives CDR1 LNHNV, CDR2 YYDKDF (reference sequence). Study-wide points: Sharing between patients and controls was observed for around 27 CD8+ CDR3 sequences.

V is TRBV15 and J is TRBJ2-1; 10 nucleotides agree with TRBD2. The TCR comes from a human donor with aplastic anemia. The source material was sorted CD4+, CD8+, or CD8+CD57+ T cells (not recorded which) from PBMCs. The CDR3 loop reads CATSRGLAGAHNEQFF. For the CDR3, the DNA is TGTGCCACCAGCAGAGGGCTAGCGGGGGCCCACAATGAGCAGTTCTTC. Full variable domain (rest looked up from reference TRBV15 and TRBJ2-1): DAMVIQNPRYQVTQFGKPVTLSCSQTLNHNVMYWYQQKSSQAPKLLFHYYDKDFNNEADTPDNFQSRRPNTSFCFLDIRSPGLGDTAMYLCATSRGLAGAHNEQFFGPGTRLTVL.